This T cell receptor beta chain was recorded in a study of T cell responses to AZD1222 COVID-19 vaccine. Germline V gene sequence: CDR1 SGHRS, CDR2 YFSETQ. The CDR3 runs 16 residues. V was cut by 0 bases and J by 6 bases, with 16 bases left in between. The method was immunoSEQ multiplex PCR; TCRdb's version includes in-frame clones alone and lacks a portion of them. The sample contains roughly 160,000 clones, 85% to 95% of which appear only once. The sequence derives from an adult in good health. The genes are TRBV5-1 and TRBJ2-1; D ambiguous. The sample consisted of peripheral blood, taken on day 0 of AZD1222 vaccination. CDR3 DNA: TGCGCCAGCAGCTTGGCCGAATCTCCGACGTCCAATGAGCAGTTCTTC. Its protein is CASSLAESPTSNEQFF.